This T cell receptor beta chain was observed in a study of shared clonotypes between healthy human individuals. This CDR3 has 11 amino acids. The V gene's germline CDR1 is GTSNPN and CDR2 SVGIG (reference sequence). The J segment lost 6 bases and the V segment lost 4 bases, leaving 2 bases of the junction unmatched. The assay was immunoSEQ multiplex PCR, and TCRdb's table has in-frame clones only and misses some. In the table there are some 2,100,000 clones, 95% of which are singletons. Regarding this clone: The same CDR3 is also encoded by other DNA sequences in this sample.

The origin of this receptor is a man in his late teens or twenties in good health. Sequenced material: naive CD4+ T cells sorted from blood. Subset defined: CD45RA+ positively selected. This chain links TRBV30 with TRBJ1-2, with TRBD1 matching 7 bases. The CDR3 reads CAWTGGDGYTF. The CDR3 DNA sequence: TGTGCCTGGACAGGGGGAGATGGCTACACCTTC.